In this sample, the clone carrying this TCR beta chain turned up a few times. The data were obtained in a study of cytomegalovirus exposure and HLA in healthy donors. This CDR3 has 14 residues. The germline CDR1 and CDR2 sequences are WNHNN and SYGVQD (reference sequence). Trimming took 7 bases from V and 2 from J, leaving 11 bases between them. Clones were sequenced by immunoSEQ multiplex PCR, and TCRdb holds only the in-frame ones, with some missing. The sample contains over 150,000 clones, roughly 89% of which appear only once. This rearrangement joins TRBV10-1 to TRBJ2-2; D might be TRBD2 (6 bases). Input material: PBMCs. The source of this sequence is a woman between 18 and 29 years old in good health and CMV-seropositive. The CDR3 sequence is CASNGGINTGELFF. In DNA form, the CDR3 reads TGCGCCAGCAACGGCGGGATTAACACCGGGGAGCTGTTTTTT.